This T cell receptor (beta chain) was retrieved from a study of monozygotic twins with inflammatory bowel disease. Total RNA input per TCR library was roughly 3,300 ng. Reprocessing the 5' RACE reads, TCRdb reports a single entry for every CDR3 protein and omits DNA. The listing contains 150,000 to 200,000 distinct CDR3 sequences. Note on this clonotype: Its antigen remains unknown.

Germline V CDR1 and CDR2: MDHEN, SYDVKM. This CDR3 comprises 14 residues. Notes on the study in general: For repertoire similarity, concordant twins did not differ from discordant twins, possibly because power was limited.

The origin of this receptor is a human donor with ulcerative colitis or Crohn's disease, or a healthy co-twin of an affected twin (not recorded which). The chain uses TRBV28 and TRBJ1-1; TCRdb's assignment of TRBD1 cannot be checked, as there is no DNA. Source material: blood. The CDR3 sequence: CASSSRGMGTEAFF.